Below, 22 T cell receptor beta chains from the same sample are listed, as sequenced in a study of blood T cell repertoires in COVID-19. The assay was immunoSEQ multiplex PCR, and TCRdb's table has in-frame clones only and misses some. This sample has approximately 110,000 clones, with roughly nine tenths found just once. Sequencing used peripheral blood. Source of these receptors: a woman aged 80 or older with acute or convalescent COVID-19.

The chain recombines TRBV11-2 with TRBJ2-3, with D hard to call. V shed 3 bases and J shed 2 bases, with 6 bases lying between them. The CDR3 contains 13 residues. The V gene's germline CDR1 is SGHAT and CDR2 FQNNGV. The CDR3 loop reads CASSFVLTDTQYF. CDR3 DNA: TGTGCCAGCAGCTTCGTCCTCACAGATACGCAGTATTTT.

This clone appeared a single time. V is TRBV5-1 and J is TRBJ2-1; 10 bases fit TRBD2. CDR1 and CDR2 (germline): SGHRS, YFSETQ. The CDR3 totals 17 residues. After removal of 4 bases from V and 4 bases from J, the junction contained 11 bases not matched to a gene. CDR3 DNA: TGCGCCAGCAGCCCGATGACTAGCGGGCACGCTTACAATGAGCAGTTCTTC. This encodes CASSPMTSGHAYNEQFF.

The V gene is TRBV6-6, the J gene TRBJ2-3; maybe TRBD2 (5 bases). Trimming took off 10 bases at V and 4 bases at J, with 12 bases between the two ends. The CDR3 totals 12 residues. Per germline, CDR1 MNHNY and CDR2 SVGAGI (reference sequence). CDR3 DNA: TGTGCCACCGGGGTCAGACCAGATACGCAGTATTTT. This translates into CATGVRPDTQYF.

This clone turned up a few times. The rearrangement links TRBV5-1 to TRBJ2-7, with 12 positions matching TRBD1. Germline V lookup: CDR1 SGHRS, CDR2 YFSETQ. The V gene end was trimmed by 5 bases and the J gene end by 7 bases; junction bases not matched to a gene: 4. The CDR3 totals 13 residues. This CDR3 reads CASRGQGAGEQYF. In nucleotides, the CDR3 is TGCGCCAGCAGGGGACAGGGGGCAGGGGAGCAGTACTTC.

This chain joins TRBV11-2 and TRBJ2-5; TRBD1 might be the D (5 bases). CDR1 and CDR2 from the germline V gene are SGHAT and FQNNGV. This CDR3 has 18 residues. V lost 4 bases and J lost 2, with 23 bases in between. The CDR3 DNA follows: TGTGCCAGCAGCTCGGGCGTTTATAGGGGTGGGATGCAAGAGACCCAGTACTTC. Its protein is CASSSGVYRGGMQETQYF.

The rearrangement joins TRBV7-8 to TRBJ2-2; 8 nucleotides align to TRBD2. The germline V gene has CDR1 SGHVS and CDR2 FQNEAQ. The length of the CDR3 is 17 residues. The V gene end was trimmed by 1 base and the J gene end by 0 bases; junction bases not matched to a gene: 4. The CDR3 is CASSLEGGGSNTGELFF. CDR3 bases: TGTGCCAGCAGCTTAGAAGGCGGGGGGTCGAACACCGGGGAGCTGTTTTTT.

The rearrangement uses TRBV19 and TRBJ2-7, with D perhaps TRBD1 (6 bases). CDR1 LNHDA and CDR2 SQIVND come from the germline V gene (reference sequence). Trimming stripped 6 bases from V and 1 base from J, with 13 bases between. The CDR3 is made up of 14 amino acids. The DNA for the CDR3 is TGTGCCAGTAGCATACAGGGAACATCCTACGAGCAGTACTTC. Its protein is CASSIQGTSYEQYF.

The chain couples TRBV27 to TRBJ2-5; 8 bases line up with TRBD1. Germline V gene lookup returns CDR1 MNHEY and CDR2 SMNVEV (reference sequence). The CDR3 runs to 15 residues. With 3 bases clipped from V and 5 bases from J, the junction kept 8 bases outside the gene matches. CDR3 sequence (DNA): TGTGCCAGCAGTTTGAGGACAGGGCTCTGGGAGACCCAGTACTTC. Translating gives CASSLRTGLWETQYF.

CDR3 DNA: TGTGCCAGCAGCCAATTAGCGGGGGGGCCTACCGGGGAGCTGTTTTTT. This gives the protein CASSQLAGGPTGELFF. The chain recombines TRBV11-2 with TRBJ2-2; TRBD2 matches 11 bases. CDR3 length: 16 residues. In germline, CDR1 is SGHAT, CDR2 FQNNGV. Germline trimming cut 5 bases from V and 5 bases from J; bases unmatched to any gene: 7.

The chain has TRBV10-3 and TRBJ1-3; weak D call: TRBD1 (5 bases). This CDR3 has 12 residues. Germline values: CDR1 ENHRY, CDR2 SYGVKD. Trimming stripped 7 bases from V and 1 base from J, with 5 bases between. CDR3: CAIKGSGNTIYF. CDR3 DNA sequence: TGTGCCATCAAGGGGTCTGGAAACACCATATATTTT.

The rearrangement joins TRBV19 to TRBJ2-7; D is perhaps TRBD2 (5 bases). The CDR3 has 13 residues. The V and J ends lost 1 base and 9 bases respectively, with 13 bases between them. CDR1 and CDR2 from the germline V gene are LNHDA and SQIVND (reference sequence). CDR3 region: CASSIVDAAGQYF. Written as DNA, the CDR3 is TGTGCCAGTAGTATAGTAGATGCGGCGGGGCAGTACTTC.

In its sample, this clone was seen a few times. This chain's CDR3 is CASSLERGAFGELFF. CDR3 DNA sequence: TGCGCCAGCAGCTTGGAGCGGGGGGCGTTCGGGGAGCTGTTTTTT. J is TRBJ2-2 and V is TRBV5-1; TRBD2 agrees at 9 bases. Germline lookup yields CDR1 SGHRS and CDR2 YFSETQ. The J segment lost 7 bases and the V segment lost 0 bases, leaving 4 bases of the junction unmatched. The CDR3 is 15 amino acids.

The chain employs TRBV7-9 and TRBJ2-3; TRBD1 matches 7 bases. The V gene end was trimmed by 1 base and the J gene end by 3 bases; junction bases not matched to a gene: 10. Germline CDR1 reads SEHNR; CDR2 reads FQNEAQ (reference sequence). The CDR3 has 17 amino acids. The CDR3 DNA reads TGTGCCAGCAGCTTAGATCGGGACAGAAGCTGGACAGATACGCAGTATTTT. This gives the protein CASSLDRDRSWTDTQYF.

This chain connects TRBV24-1 to TRBJ2-3, with 8 bases that match TRBD1. V dropped 4 bases and J dropped 0; count of bases not matched to a gene: 8. This CDR3 spans 17 amino acids. The V gene's germline CDR1 is KGHDR and CDR2 SFDVKD. The CDR3 DNA is TGTGCCACCAGTGACCCGACAGGGGCCCCTAGCACAGATACGCAGTATTTT. Its protein is CATSDPTGAPSTDTQYF.

The chain joins TRBV14 to TRBJ2-1; perhaps TRBD1 as D (5 bases). Trimming took off 10 bases at V and 0 bases at J, with 13 bases between the two ends. The CDR3 is 14 residues long. Germline loops: CDR1 SGHDN, CDR2 FVKESK. The CDR3 spells CATRQLPSYNEQFF. The DNA of the CDR3 is TGTGCCACCCGACAGCTCCCCTCCTACAATGAGCAGTTCTTC.

This clone was picked up a small number of times. The chain joins TRBV12-3 or TRBV12-4 to TRBJ1-1; D perhaps matches TRBD1 (5 bases). The CDR3 sequence is 12 residues long. The V and J ends lost 5 bases and 11 bases respectively, with 15 bases between them. The CDR3 loop is CASSRDYRGAFF. The CDR3, as DNA: TGTGCCAGCAGTAGGGACTACCGGGGGGCTTTCTTT.

This chain connects TRBV5-1 to TRBJ2-7; D is possibly TRBD1 (5 bases). Trimming took off 4 bases at V and 0 bases at J, with 14 bases between the two ends. Germline CDR1 is SGHRS and CDR2 is YFSETQ. The CDR3 contains 15 residues. Here the CDR3 reads CASSLDSSVSYEQYF. In DNA form, the CDR3 reads TGCGCCAGCAGCCTCGACAGTTCAGTCTCCTACGAGCAGTACTTC. The variable domain in full, completed from reference TRBV5-1 and TRBJ2-7, reads KAGVTQTPRYLIKTRGQQVTLSCSPISGHRSVSWYQQTPGQGLQFLFEYFSETQRNKGNFPGRFSGRQFSNSRSEMNVSTLELGDSALYLCASSLDSSVSYEQYFGPGTRLTVT.

The rearrangement uses TRBV29-1 and TRBJ2-5, with 7 bases aligning to TRBD1. This CDR3 spans 15 amino acids. Germline assignment: CDR1 SQVTM and CDR2 ANQGSEA. V lost 5 bases and J lost 4; bases outside the gene matches: 13. CDR3 sequence (DNA): TGCAGCGTTCGGTATCCGGGACAGCCCCTAGAGACCCAGTACTTC. Protein: CSVRYPGQPLETQYF.

V usage is TRBV7-3 and J usage is TRBJ2-3; TRBD2 is a possible D gene (5 bases). The CDR3 totals 15 residues. Trimming left V 5 bases short and J 2 bases short, with 14 bases between. The V gene's germline CDR1 is SGHTA and CDR2 FQGTGA. CDR3 DNA sequence: TGTGCCAGCAGCCCAAGTCGAGGGATCACAGATACGCAGTATTTT. Protein: CASSPSRGITDTQYF.

V usage is TRBV7-2 and J usage is TRBJ1-5; D remains unclear. This CDR3 has 15 amino acids. Germline-derived CDR1 and CDR2 are SGHTA and FQGNSA. The V gene lost 2 bases and the J gene lost 2 bases, with 10 bases spanning the gap. The CDR3 reads CASSLRPGGNQPQHF. The CDR3 DNA reads TGTGCCAGCAGCTTACGACCAGGCGGCAATCAGCCCCAGCATTTT.

The chain has TRBV2 and TRBJ2-7; 15 bases align to TRBD2. V shed 7 bases, J shed 6 bases, and the junction held 10 bases outside the gene matches. This CDR3 spans 16 amino acids. The germline gives CDR1 SNHLY, CDR2 FYNNEI. CDR3 sequence (DNA): TGTGCCAGCAATCTACTATGGACTAGCGGGGGGGCCGAGCAGTACTTC. It codes for CASNLLWTSGGAEQYF.

Only one count was recorded for this clone. The chain combines TRBV4-1 with TRBJ2-2, with D unresolved. In germline, CDR1 is MGHRA, CDR2 YSYEKL. This CDR3 comprises 14 residues. Trimming removed 4 bases from V and 3 bases from J, with 9 bases in between. CDR3 sequence reads: CASSLNTDTGELFF. CDR3 DNA sequence: TGCGCCAGCAGCCTGAACACCGACACCGGGGAGCTGTTTTTT.